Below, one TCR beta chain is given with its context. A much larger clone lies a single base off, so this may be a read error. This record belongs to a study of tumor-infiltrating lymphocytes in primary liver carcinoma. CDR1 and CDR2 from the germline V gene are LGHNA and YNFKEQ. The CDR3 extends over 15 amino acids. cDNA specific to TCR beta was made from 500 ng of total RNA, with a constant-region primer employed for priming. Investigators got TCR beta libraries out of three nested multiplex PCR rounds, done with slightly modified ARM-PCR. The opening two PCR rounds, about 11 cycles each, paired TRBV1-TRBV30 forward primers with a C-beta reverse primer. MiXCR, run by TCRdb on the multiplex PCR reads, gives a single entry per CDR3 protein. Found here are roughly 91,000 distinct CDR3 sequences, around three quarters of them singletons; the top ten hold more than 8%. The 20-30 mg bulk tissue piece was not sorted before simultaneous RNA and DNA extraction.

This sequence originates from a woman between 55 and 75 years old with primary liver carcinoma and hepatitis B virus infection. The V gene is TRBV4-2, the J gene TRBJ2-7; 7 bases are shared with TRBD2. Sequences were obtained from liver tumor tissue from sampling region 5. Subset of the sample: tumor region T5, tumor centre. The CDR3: CASSQDGTGGDEPYF. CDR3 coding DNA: TGTGCCAGCAGCCAAGATGGAACGGGAGGCGACGAGCCGTACTTC.